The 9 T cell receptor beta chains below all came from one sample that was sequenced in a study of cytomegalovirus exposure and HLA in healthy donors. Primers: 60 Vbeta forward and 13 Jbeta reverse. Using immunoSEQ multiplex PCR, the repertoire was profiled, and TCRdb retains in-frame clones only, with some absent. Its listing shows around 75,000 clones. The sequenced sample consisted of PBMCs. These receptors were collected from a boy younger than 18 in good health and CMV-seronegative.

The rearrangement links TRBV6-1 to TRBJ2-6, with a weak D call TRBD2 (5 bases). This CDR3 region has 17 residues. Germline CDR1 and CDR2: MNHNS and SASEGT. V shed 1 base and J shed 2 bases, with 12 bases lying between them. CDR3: CASSEVPWETGANVLTF. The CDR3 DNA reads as TGTGCCAGCAGTGAAGTGCCGTGGGAGACTGGGGCCAACGTCCTGACTTTC.

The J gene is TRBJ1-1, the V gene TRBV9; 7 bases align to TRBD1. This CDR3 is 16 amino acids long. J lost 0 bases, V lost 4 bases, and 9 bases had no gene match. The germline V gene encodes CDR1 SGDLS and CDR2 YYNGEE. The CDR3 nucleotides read TGTGCCAGCAGCTTCCCGACAGGGTCTATGAACACTGAAGCTTTCTTT. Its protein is CASSFPTGSMNTEAFF.

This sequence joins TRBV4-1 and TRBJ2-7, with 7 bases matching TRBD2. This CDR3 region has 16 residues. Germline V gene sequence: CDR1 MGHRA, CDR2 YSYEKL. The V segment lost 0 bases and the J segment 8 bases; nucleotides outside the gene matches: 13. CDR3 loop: CASSQDLSGMSAQQYF. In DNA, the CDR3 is TGCGCCAGCAGCCAAGATCTCAGCGGGATGAGTGCGCAGCAGTACTTC.

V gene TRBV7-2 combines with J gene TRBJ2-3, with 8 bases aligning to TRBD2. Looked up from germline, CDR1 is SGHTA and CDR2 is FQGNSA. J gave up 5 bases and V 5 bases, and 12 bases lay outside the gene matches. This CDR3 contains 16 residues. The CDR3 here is CASSPFHGRAVDTQYF. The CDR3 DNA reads TGTGCCAGCAGCCCTTTCCACGGGAGGGCCGTAGATACGCAGTATTTT.

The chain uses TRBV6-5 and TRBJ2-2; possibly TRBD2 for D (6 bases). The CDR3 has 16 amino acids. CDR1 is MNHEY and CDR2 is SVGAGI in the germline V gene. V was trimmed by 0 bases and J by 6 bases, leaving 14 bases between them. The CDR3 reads CASSYSTSGFAGELFF. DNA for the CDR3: TGTGCCAGCAGTTACTCGACTAGTGGCTTCGCCGGGGAGCTGTTTTTT.

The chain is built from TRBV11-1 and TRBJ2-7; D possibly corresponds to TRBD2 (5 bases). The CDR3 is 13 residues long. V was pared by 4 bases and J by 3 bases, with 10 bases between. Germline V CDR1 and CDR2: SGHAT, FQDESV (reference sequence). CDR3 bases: TGTGCCAGCAGCTATCGAGGGAGCTACGAGCAGTACTTC. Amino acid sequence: CASSYRGSYEQYF.

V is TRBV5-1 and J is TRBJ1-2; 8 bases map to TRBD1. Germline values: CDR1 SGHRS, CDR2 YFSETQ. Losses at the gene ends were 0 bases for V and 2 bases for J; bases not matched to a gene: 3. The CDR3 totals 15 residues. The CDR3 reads CASSLGQGKNYGYTF. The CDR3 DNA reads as TGCGCCAGCAGCTTGGGACAGGGGAAAAACTATGGCTACACCTTC.

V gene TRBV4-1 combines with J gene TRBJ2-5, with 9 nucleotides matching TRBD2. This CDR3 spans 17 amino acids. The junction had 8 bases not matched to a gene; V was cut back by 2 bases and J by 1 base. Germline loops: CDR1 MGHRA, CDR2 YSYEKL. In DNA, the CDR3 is TGCGCCAGCAGCCAACTCTGGGCTAGCGGGATCCAAGAGACCCAGTACTTC. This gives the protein CASSQLWASGIQETQYF.

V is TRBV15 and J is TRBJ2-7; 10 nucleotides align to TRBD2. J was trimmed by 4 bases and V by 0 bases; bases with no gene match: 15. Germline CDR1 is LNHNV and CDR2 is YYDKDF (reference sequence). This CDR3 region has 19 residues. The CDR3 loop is CATSRDLGLAGVTGYEQYF. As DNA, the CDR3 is TGTGCCACCAGCAGAGATCTGGGGCTAGCGGGAGTCACGGGATACGAGCAGTACTTC.